This is a list of T cell receptor beta chains from one sample in a study of T cell responses to AZD1222 COVID-19 vaccine. The protocol was immunoSEQ multiplex PCR, while the TCRdb copy is restricted to in-frame clones and leaves out a portion. The data contain some 150,000 clones, around 90% of them singletons. The specimen comprised peripheral blood, sampled 28 days after the second AZD1222 dose. These receptors originate from an adult who received the AZD1222 COVID-19 vaccine. Both conserved end residues are part of each CDR3. D genes are given only for firm matches. Clone size appears in some rows only: once, few, many, or a class for an expanded clone.

clone size	J gene	D gene	V gene	CDR3 DNA	CDR3 protein
once	TRBJ2-7	-	TRBV30	TGTGCCTCGACCCAGGGAACCCCCTACGAGCAGTACTTC	CASTQGTPYEQYF
-	TRBJ2-2	-	TRBV11-2	TGTGCCAGCACGCCAGTATTAGGAGGCACCGGGGAGCTGTTTTTT	CASTPVLGGTGELFF
-	TRBJ1-2	TRBD1	TRBV7-9	TGTGCCAGCAGCTTAGCTTATCGGGACAGGGAAGATGGCTACACCTTC	CASSLAYRDREDGYTF
-	TRBJ1-2	-	TRBV7-9	TGTGCCAGCAGCTCCTTATCGGGACATAACCTCTATGGCTACACCTTC	CASSSLSGHNLYGYTF
-	TRBJ2-5	TRBD1	TRBV10-3	TGTGCCATCAAGGGACAGAAGTACCAAGAGACCCAGTACTTC	CAIKGQKYQETQYF
-	TRBJ2-3	TRBD2	TRBV19	TGTGCCAGTAGAATAGCGGGAGTGATGACAGATACGCAGTATTTT	CASRIAGVMTDTQYF
-	TRBJ1-1	TRBD1	TRBV5-1	TGCGCCAGCAGCCGAACCGGGACAGGGAAGACTGAAGCTTTCTTT	CASSRTGTGKTEAFF
-	TRBJ1-2	TRBD1	TRBV3-1/TRBV3-2	TGTGCCAGCAGCCCCTGGACAGGGGAGGGCGGTGGCTACACCTTC	CASSPWTGEGGGYTF
-	TRBJ1-5	-	TRBV5-7	TGTGCCAGCAGCTTGGTTAGTAGCACGGACAATCAGCCCCAGCATTTT	CASSLVSSTDNQPQHF
-	TRBJ2-3	TRBD2	TRBV5-1	TGCGCCAGCAGCCTAGCGGGAGGGCCTCGGGGCACAGATACGCAGTATTTT	CASSLAGGPRGTDTQYF
-	TRBJ2-7	-	TRBV6-6	TGTGCCAGCAGCAGGGACTCCACCTACGAGCAGTACTTC	CASSRDSTYEQYF
-	TRBJ2-7	TRBD2	TRBV7-2	TGTGCCAGCAGCTTCGGACTAGCGGGAGGGCCCTCCTACGAGCAGTACTTC	CASSFGLAGGPSYEQYF
-	TRBJ2-4	-	TRBV29-1	TGCAGCGTCGCGTTGACAGGTTACATTCAGTACTTC	CSVALTGYIQYF
-	TRBJ2-7	-	TRBV19	TGTGCCAGTAGCCCTACCGGGACATCCCATCCCGAGCAGTACTTC	CASSPTGTSHPEQYF
-	TRBJ2-1	-	TRBV7-6	TGTGCCAGCAGCCCGAGAGTGAAGGGCGTTTCTGGGAATGAGCAGTTCTTC	CASSPRVKGVSGNEQFF
-	TRBJ1-1	TRBD1	TRBV11-2	TGTGCCAGCAGCTATAACAGGGGTGGGAACACTGAAGCTTTCTTT	CASSYNRGGNTEAFF
-	TRBJ2-1	-	TRBV6-5	TGTGCCAGCAGTTACTCGTCCGGAGAACCCTACAATGAGCAGTTCTTC	CASSYSSGEPYNEQFF
-	TRBJ2-2	TRBD2	TRBV3-1/TRBV3-2	TGTGCCAGCAGCCAAACTAGCGGGAGAAACACCGGGGAGCTGTTTTTT	CASSQTSGRNTGELFF
-	TRBJ1-1	-	TRBV28	TGTGCCAGCAGGTTGCCTACGAACACTGAAGCTTTCTTT	CASRLPTNTEAFF
-	TRBJ2-7	-	TRBV25-1	TGTGCCAGCAGTGAAGTAGGGGGGTTCGAGCAGTACTTC	CASSEVGGFEQYF
many	TRBJ2-6	-	TRBV6-5	TGTGCCAGCGGTTCAGGGAGCTCTGGGGCCAACGTCCTGACTTTC	CASGSGSSGANVLTF
many	TRBJ2-1	TRBD2	TRBV6-5	TGTGCCAGCTCCGGGACTAACTACAATGAGCAGTTCTTC	CASSGTNYNEQFF
-	TRBJ1-2	-	TRBV6-4	TGTGCCAGCAGTGACTCGGAACTGGGGGGGGTCTATGGCTACACCTTC	CASSDSELGGVYGYTF
-	TRBJ1-1	-	TRBV24-1	TGTGCCACCAGTGATTTCTCTGGCTCAGCTTTCTTT	CATSDFSGSAFF
-	TRBJ1-2	-	TRBV6-1	TGTGCCAGCAGTGAAGTCGGGGATCGCGGTGGCTACACCTTC	CASSEVGDRGGYTF
once	TRBJ2-3	TRBD2	TRBV4-1	TGCGCCAGCAGGCTACGACTAGCGGCCCTTAGCACAGATACGCAGTATTTT	CASRLRLAALSTDTQYF
-	TRBJ1-5	TRBD1	TRBV20-1	TGCAGTGCTAGTGGGGGGCCGACAGGGGCCAGGCCCCAGCATTTT	CSASGGPTGARPQHF
once	TRBJ1-1	-	TRBV10-3	TGTGCCATCAGTGAGTCAGGGCCTGAAGCTTTCTTT	CAISESGPEAFF
-	TRBJ1-2	TRBD1	TRBV4-1	TGCGCCAGCAGCCAAGAGGGGGCGGGACAGGGGAACGGCTACACCTTC	CASSQEGAGQGNGYTF
-	TRBJ2-3	TRBD1	TRBV20-1	TGCAGTGCTAGTTGGGACAGGAAAGATACGCAGTATTTT	CSASWDRKDTQYF
once	TRBJ2-7	TRBD1	TRBV29-1	TGCAGCGTGCGACAGGGAACGTCGACCTCCTACGAGCAGTACTTC	CSVRQGTSTSYEQYF
-	TRBJ2-5	TRBD1	TRBV5-4	TGTGCCAGCAGCCTGGGACAGGGGAACCAAGAGACCCAGTACTTC	CASSLGQGNQETQYF
once	TRBJ2-3	-	TRBV6-5	TGTGCCAGCAGTCGACAGAAAAGCACAGATACGCAGTATTTT	CASSRQKSTDTQYF